This T cell receptor beta chain was obtained from a study of post-analysis software for immune sequencing data. Background on the study: Recorded disease courses covered relapsing-remitting, secondary progressive and progressive-relapsing multiple sclerosis. Some patients had no subtype annotation.

Unique molecular identifiers had been added to the TCR beta cDNA libraries. T cells numbering roughly 0.9 to 10 million yielded cDNA molecules that totaled about 500,000. MiXCR, applied by TCRdb to the PCR reads, yields one record per CDR3 protein. Of 350,000 to 500,000 distinct CDR3 sequences listed, 30% to 45% are singletons. CDR1 LNHNV and CDR2 YYDKDF come from the germline V gene (reference sequence). Trimming left V 8 bases short and J 2 bases short, with 16 bases between. The CDR3 runs to 15 residues. Study findings and constraints: Compared with controls, patients showed significantly lower normalized Chao1 diversity. Four to six TRBV segments were more frequent in patients than controls; TRBV5-6, TRBV5-1 and TRBV20-1 belonged to this group.

Turning to this clonotype: Its matching antigen is unknown.

The source material was blood. This receptor was identified in a girl aged 2 to 9 with multiple sclerosis. The chain uses TRBV15 and TRBJ2-1, with D perhaps TRBD2 (5 bases). DNA of the CDR3: TGTGCCACCTGCTGGTCCGGGAACCCCTACAATGAGCAGTTCTTC. Residues: CATCWSGNPYNEQFF. The variable domain in full, with the rest retrieved from reference TRBV15 and TRBJ2-1, is DAMVIQNPRYQVTQFGKPVTLSCSQTLNHNVMYWYQQKSSQAPKLLFHYYDKDFNNEADTPDNFQSRRPNTSFCFLDIRSPGLGDTAMYLCATCWSGNPYNEQFFGPGTRLTVL.